This T cell receptor beta chain stems from a study of T-cell reconstitution after alpha-beta-depleted transplantation in children (TCRdb year 2016). Turning to the overall study: The study quantitatively tracked T-cell immune reconstitution after TCRalphabeta/CD19-depleted allogeneic hematopoietic cell transplantation in children using TCR repertoire profiling. Points the paper makes about the study in general: In some patients, high TCRbeta diversity at day 60 was attributed to recipient T cells and intrathymic progenitors that had survived conditioning. Hyperexpanded clone frequencies declined over subsequent months; after one year, T-cell counts and TCRbeta diversity were mostly attributed to newly produced T cells. The apparently early alphabetaT-cell count recovery about two months after transplant was reportedly dependent on only several hundred rapidly expanded clones derived from non-depleted graft cells.

Library prep was done by PCR. TCRdb lists the instrument as Illumina HiSeq 2500. TCR libraries were prepared with molecular barcoding, using unique molecular identifiers to normalize TCRbeta repertoire quantification. TCRdb took the public reads, trimmed them with fastp at Q25, ran MiXCR for clone calling and kept in-frame beta chains. Rows matching on CDR3 protein sequence are summarized as one entry with the most common DNA and genes. This sample holds a few hundred thousand distinct CDR3 sequences; 43% were observed only once. The top ten clonotypes cover around 29% of the sample. The CDR3 starts with the cysteine, ends with the phenylalanine, and has 14 residues. Only CDR3 DNA is held: 42 bases, read in frame from base 1. V loses 1 base at its end and J loses 1 base; junction bases beyond the gene matches: 0. CDR1 is given as DFQATT and CDR2 as SNEGSKA, both from the germline V gene (reference sequence).

With regard to this clonotype: Its cognate antigen has yet to be identified. Base qualities are not provided; no much larger clone lies one nucleotide away.

The treatment or condition label here, explained by the study, means: allogeneic hematopoietic cell transplantation with graft depleted of TCRalphabeta T cells and CD19 B cells. The children who served as transplant recipients had been given grafts of TCRalphabeta/CD19-depleted allogeneic hematopoietic cells. This specimen was PBMCs, taken before TCRalphabeta/CD19-depleted stem cell transplant. The receptor comes from a girl aged 2-9 years with aplastic anemia, due to receive a stem cell transplant. The chain joins TRBV20-1 to TRBJ2-3, and TRBD2 matches 9 of the central bases. CDR3 region: CSARGGGGTDTQYF. The sequence in DNA is TGCAGTGCTAGAGGCGGGGGGGGCACAGATACGCAGTATTTT.